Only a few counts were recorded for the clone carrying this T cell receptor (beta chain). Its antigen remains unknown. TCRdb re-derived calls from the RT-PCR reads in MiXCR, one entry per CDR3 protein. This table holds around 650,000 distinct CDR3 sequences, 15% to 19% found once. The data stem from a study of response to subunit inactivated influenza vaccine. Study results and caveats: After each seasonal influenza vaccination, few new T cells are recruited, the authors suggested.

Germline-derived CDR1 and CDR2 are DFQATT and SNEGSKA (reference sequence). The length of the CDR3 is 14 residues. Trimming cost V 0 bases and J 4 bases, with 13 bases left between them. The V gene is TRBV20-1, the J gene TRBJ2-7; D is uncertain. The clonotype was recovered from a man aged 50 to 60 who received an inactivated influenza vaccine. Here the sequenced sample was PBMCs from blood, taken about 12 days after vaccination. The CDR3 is CSARDTAKAYEQYF. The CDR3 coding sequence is TGCAGTGCTAGAGATACCGCGAAGGCATACGAGCAGTACTTC.